The clone carrying this T cell receptor beta chain was observed many times. Its target is unknown. TCRdb reprocessed the 5' RACE reads with MiXCR, giving one entry per CDR3 protein. Of about 240,000 distinct CDR3 sequences listed, 3.6% are singletons. These data belong to a study of T cells after yellow fever vaccination. Study summary: When fractions had low cell numbers, they were prepared with SMART-Seq v4 Ultra Low Input.

With 0 bases clipped from V and 5 bases from J, the junction kept 0 bases outside the gene matches. This CDR3 has 14 amino acids. Germline CDR1 reads SGHRS; CDR2 reads YFSETQ. Findings and limits, study-wide: Across the CD4 and CD8 compartments, a small share of clonotypes was present in both. Most primary-vaccination clones reappeared after the booster (96% CD4, approximately 88% CD8). Bulk-population clonotypes that are abundant could appear as contaminants in FACS-sorted repertoires.

This chain links TRBV5-1 with TRBJ2-2; TRBD1 agrees at 8 bases. The sample in question was PBMCs, obtained 15 days after the yellow fever booster vaccination. The receptor was derived from a man aged 18 to 29 who received the YFV17D yellow fever vaccine. The CDR3 loop is CASSLGTGTGELFF. The CDR3 coding sequence is TGCGCCAGCAGCTTGGGGACAGGGACCGGGGAGCTGTTTTTT.